Included here is one T cell receptor beta chain sequence, with context. The sample belongs to a study of blood T cell repertoires in COVID-19. Study information: Collection of acute and convalescent COVID-19 samples took place in the United States, Italy and Spain. T cells, B-cell-depleted T cells, or PBMCs provided the cDNA or gDNA that served as material.

In the study's own analysis: Amplified reference gene primers provided the basis for estimating nucleated cell counts. Method: immunoSEQ multiplex PCR; TCRdb's copy keeps in-frame clones and lacks some. V and J calls and clone size are given by that table; D and trimming were obtained from the DNA. The profile shows about 120,000 clones, 65% to 80% of them singletons. The CDR3 runs to 16 residues. Trimming removed 3 bases at V and 4 bases at J, with 16 bases between. Per germline, CDR1 SEHNR and CDR2 FQNEAQ (reference sequence). J is TRBJ1-3 and V is TRBV7-9, with D unresolved. The clonotype was recovered from a human donor with acute or convalescent COVID-19. The donor label of this sample is uncertain. Source material: peripheral blood. In DNA, the CDR3 is TGTGCCAGCAGCTTGGACTGGGCGGGCCGGGGAAACACCATATATTTT. Translation gives CASSLDWAGRGNTIYF.